These 8 T cell receptor beta chains were all obtained from the same sample, sequenced in a study of TIL therapy for anti-PD-1-resistant metastatic lung cancer. This was the immunoSEQ v3 assay. Some clones are missing from TCRdb's copy, which holds only in-frame ones; the method was immunoSEQ multiplex PCR. The data contain just over 25,000 clones, roughly 72% of them singletons. Described time point: pre-treatment sample, taken before nivolumab and TIL therapy. Most excised metastases sampled were pleural nodules or supraclavicular lymph nodes. The sample was tumor tissue, taken at baseline. These receptors came from a person aged 25 to 80 with non-small cell lung cancer.

This chain connects TRBV5-1 to TRBJ1-6; a weak D match, TRBD1 (5 bases). The V and J ends lost 3 bases and 7 bases respectively, with 14 bases between them. Germline CDR1 is SGHRS and CDR2 is YFSETQ. There are 15 residues in the CDR3. This CDR3 is CASSSGNSQNSPLHF. CDR3 bases: TGCGCCAGCAGCTCAGGGAACAGCCAAAATTCACCCCTCCACTTT. Variable domain in full (rest from reference TRBV5-1 and TRBJ1-6): KAGVTQTPRYLIKTRGQQVTLSCSPISGHRSVSWYQQTPGQGLQFLFEYFSETQRNKGNFPGRFSGRQFSNSRSEMNVSTLELGDSALYLCASSSGNSQNSPLHFGNGTRLTVT.

The genes are TRBV6-5 and TRBJ2-2, with D possibly matching TRBD2 (5 bases). Germline loops: CDR1 MNHEY, CDR2 SVGAGI. V dropped 6 bases and J dropped 2 bases, with 13 bases sitting between them. The CDR3 runs to 15 residues. CDR3 loop: CASRDGLSNTGELFF. Written as DNA, the CDR3 is TGTGCCAGCAGGGACGGACTCAGCAACACCGGGGAGCTGTTTTTT.

The gene calls are TRBV10-1 and TRBJ1-2; D perhaps matches TRBD1 (5 bases). The CDR3 totals 14 residues. The germline V and J ends were trimmed by 2 bases and 1 base, with 8 bases remaining between them. Germline V CDR1 and CDR2: WNHNN, SYGVQD (reference sequence). This chain's CDR3 is CASSERGINYGYTF. CDR3 sequence (DNA): TGCGCCAGCAGTGAGCGGGGGATTAACTATGGCTACACCTTC.

V usage is TRBV5-1 and J usage is TRBJ2-3; 9 bases match TRBD2. With V trimmed by 0 bases and J by 2 bases, 4 bases remained unmatched. There are 16 residues in the CDR3. Germline values: CDR1 SGHRS, CDR2 YFSETQ. CDR3 bases: TGCGCCAGCAGCTTGGTGGCTAGCGGGGCCACAGATACGCAGTATTTT. Its protein product is CASSLVASGATDTQYF.

The genes are TRBV9 and TRBJ2-2, with TRBD2 as a possible D gene (7 bases). The V end was cut by 3 bases, the J end by 6 bases, with 15 bases between. This CDR3 is built from 15 residues. The germline V gene has CDR1 SGDLS and CDR2 YYNGEE. The CDR3 spells CASSDHGGAAGELFF. CDR3 sequence (DNA): TGTGCCAGCAGCGACCATGGGGGGGCCGCCGGGGAGCTGTTTTTT.

This clone has only a few counts. V is TRBV5-6 and J is TRBJ2-1, with 10 bases that match TRBD2. The germline V gene has CDR1 SGHDT and CDR2 YYEEEE. The length of the CDR3 is 16 residues. Trimming took 4 bases from V and 1 from J; bases not matched to a gene: 5. CDR3 nucleotides: TGTGCCAGCAGCAACTTAGCGGGGGGTTCCTACAATGAGCAGTTCTTC. Protein product: CASSNLAGGSYNEQFF.

V and J are TRBV5-1 and TRBJ1-3; D gene unclear. Between the trimmed V and J ends, which lost 4 bases and 2 bases, there was a span of 10 bases. The CDR3 spans 14 residues. From germline, CDR1 is SGHRS and CDR2 YFSETQ. For the CDR3, the DNA is TGCGCCAGCAGCCCCGGTGTGGCTGGAAACACCATATATTTT. Protein sequence: CASSPGVAGNTIYF.

This clone has just one count. The chain has TRBV10-2 and TRBJ2-1; a possible D gene is TRBD1 (5 bases). The CDR3 length is 14 residues. Germline loops: CDR1 WSHSY, CDR2 SAAADI. Trimming left V 1 base short and J 5 bases short, with 9 bases between. CDR3 nucleotide sequence: TGCGCCAGCAGTGAGTGGCAGGGCAACAATGAGCAGTTCTTC. The encoded protein is CASSEWQGNNEQFF.